Shown below are 5 T cell receptor beta chains from a single sample sequenced in a study of T-cell reconstitution after alpha-beta-depleted transplantation in children. Unique molecular identifiers were built into the TCRbeta library. TCRdb itself ran the PCR reads through MiXCR, one entry per CDR3 protein. The data show hundreds of thousands of distinct CDR3 sequences, approximately 10% seen once. Here the sequenced sample was PBMCs from the stem cell graft donor, taken from the stem cell graft. The source of these receptors is a human donor who donated a stem cell graft to a child with acute lymphoblastic leukemia.

The chain uses TRBV15 and TRBJ1-4; no reliable D call. The germline CDR1 and CDR2 sequences are LNHNV and YYDKDF (reference sequence). This CDR3 is 16 amino acids long. The V end was cut by 1 base, the J end by 6 bases, with 15 bases between. CDR3 sequence: CATSRGRPAGDEKLFF. CDR3 bases: TGTGCCACCAGCAGAGGCCGACCGGCTGGGGATGAAAAACTGTTTTTT.

This clonotype was recorded at least ten times. The chain uses TRBV20-1 and TRBJ2-7; D call uncertain. The CDR3 totals 13 residues. Germline V gene lookup returns CDR1 DFQATT and CDR2 SNEGSKA (reference sequence). The V gene lost 6 bases and the J gene lost 2 bases, with 14 bases spanning the gap. The CDR3 is CSAVGPYTYEQYF. CDR3 nucleotide sequence: TGCAGTGCCGTAGGACCCTACACCTACGAGCAGTACTTC.

In its sample, this clonotype was seen many times. The J gene is TRBJ1-1, the V gene TRBV27; a weak D match, TRBD1 (5 bases). Germline CDR1 is MNHEY and CDR2 is SMNVEV (reference sequence). V dropped 6 bases and J dropped 0 bases, with 11 bases sitting between them. CDR3 size: 14 residues. CDR3 residues: CASSPRVVNTEAFF. CDR3 nucleotide sequence: TGTGCCAGCAGCCCCAGGGTGGTGAACACTGAAGCTTTCTTT.

The sample holds a few counts of this clonotype. This sequence joins TRBV12-3 or TRBV12-4 and TRBJ2-4; TRBD1 agrees at 9 bases. The V segment lost 0 bases and the J segment 2 bases; nucleotides outside the gene matches: 11. The CDR3 runs to 19 residues. CDR3 sequence: CASSLAPLDRGGPKNIQYF. CDR3 coding DNA: TGTGCCAGCAGTTTAGCGCCACTGGACAGGGGAGGACCCAAAAACATTCAGTACTTC.

This rearrangement joins TRBV29-1 to TRBJ2-3, with TRBD2 matching 8 bases. In germline, CDR1 is SQVTM, CDR2 ANQGSEA. With 4 bases clipped from V and 5 bases from J, the junction kept 8 bases outside the gene matches. This CDR3 has 14 residues. CDR3 coding DNA: TGCAGCGTTGGCGGGACTAGGCGGGGAGATACGCAGTATTTT. Its protein is CSVGGTRRGDTQYF.